These 32 T cell receptor beta chains share one sample of origin, sequenced in a study of T cells of healthy individuals. TCRdb fed the 5' RACE reads into MiXCR, producing one record per CDR3 protein. In the table there are around 98,000 distinct CDR3 sequences, under 20% of which are singletons. These receptors all stem from a human donor in good health.

The V gene is TRBV11-2, the J gene TRBJ2-1, with TRBD1 matching 9 bases. Germline trimming cut 1 base from V and 9 bases from J; bases unmatched to any gene: 13. From germline, CDR1 is SGHAT and CDR2 FQNNGV. The CDR3 spans 17 residues. The CDR3 sequence is CASSLAGPGQGRSEQFF. The CDR3 DNA is TGTGCCAGCAGCTTAGCTGGTCCGGGACAGGGTCGTAGTGAGCAGTTCTTC.

This clonotype was seen many times. The chain has TRBV3-1 and TRBJ1-1; D unresolved. Per germline, CDR1 LGHDT and CDR2 YNNKEL (reference sequence). This CDR3 comprises 12 residues. Trimming took 6 bases from V and 1 from J, leaving 6 bases between them. CDR3 DNA: TGTGCCAGCAGGCGTCAGAACACTGAAGCTTTCTTT. Translation: CASRRQNTEAFF.

This clonotype was counted ten times or more. The chain has TRBV12-3 or TRBV12-4 and TRBJ1-3; D gene unclear. CDR3 length: 12 amino acids. V gave up 7 bases and J gave up 7 bases, with 11 bases separating them. DNA of the CDR3: TGTGCCAGCAAAGAGGGCTTGAACACCATATATTTT. This codes for CASKEGLNTIYF.

At least ten counts were recorded for this clonotype. The chain uses TRBV20-1 and TRBJ1-1, with D perhaps TRBD1 (6 bases). The CDR3 spans 12 residues. The V end lost 6 bases, the J end lost 5 bases, and 13 bases lay between the germline ends. The germline gives CDR1 DFQATT, CDR2 SNEGSKA (reference sequence). CDR3 coding DNA: TGCAGTGCAAAACAGGGTGGGACTGAAGCTTTCTTT. Its translation: CSAKQGGTEAFF.

CDR3 sequence reads: CSARVTGKDTQYF. CDR3 in DNA: TGCAGTGCTAGAGTAACGGGGAAAGATACGCAGTATTTT. The chain recombines TRBV20-1 with TRBJ2-3; D is possibly TRBD2 (5 bases). This CDR3 has 13 amino acids. The V end lost 1 base, the J end lost 5 bases, and 10 bases lay between the germline ends. CDR1 DFQATT and CDR2 SNEGSKA come from the germline V gene (reference sequence).

This clonotype has only a few counts. The V call is TRBV12-3 or TRBV12-4, the J call TRBJ2-2; 10 nucleotides align to TRBD2. The CDR3 totals 18 residues. V dropped 8 bases and J dropped 0; count of bases not matched to a gene: 12. The CDR3 protein is CASRKLAGALPNTGELFF. In DNA form, the CDR3 reads TGTGCCAGCCGGAAGCTAGCGGGGGCACTACCGAACACCGGGGAGCTGTTTTTT.

This chain's CDR3 is CASSFTGSSGNTIYF. The CDR3 DNA is TGTGCCAGCAGCTTCACAGGCTCCTCTGGAAACACCATATATTTT. This chain links TRBV7-2 with TRBJ1-3, with D possibly matching TRBD1 (5 bases). The V gene's germline CDR1 is SGHTA and CDR2 FQGNSA. CDR3 length: 15 amino acids. The V end was cut by 3 bases, the J end by 0 bases, with 9 bases between.

This clonotype was observed at least ten times. The chain couples TRBV28 to TRBJ2-5; D gene unclear. The CDR3 sequence is 13 residues long. Germline V CDR1 and CDR2: MDHEN, SYDVKM. Trimming stripped 5 bases from V and 4 bases from J, with 11 bases between. CDR3 nucleotide sequence: TGTGCCAGCAGTCAAAATATCGGAGAGACCCAGTACTTC. Residues: CASSQNIGETQYF.

The chain couples TRBV6-2 or TRBV6-3 to TRBJ1-5; D is perhaps TRBD1 (5 bases). Germline V gene sequence: CDR1 MNHEY, CDR2 SVGEGT. CDR3 size: 14 residues. The V end was cut by 5 bases, the J end by 5 bases, with 13 bases between. The CDR3, as DNA: TGTGCCAGCAGTGAAAGGGACGGCTATCAGCCCCAGCATTTT. Its translation: CASSERDGYQPQHF.

This clonotype has a handful of counts. The CDR3 sequence is CASSLYGNTIYF. CDR3 coding DNA: TGTGCCAGCAGCTTGTATGGAAACACCATATATTTT. The chain carries TRBV7-2 and TRBJ1-3; D gene unclear. Trimming left V 3 bases short and J 3 bases short, with 3 bases between. CDR3 length: 12 amino acids. In germline, CDR1 is SGHTA, CDR2 FQGNSA.

This clonotype was observed many times. This chain uses TRBV6-4 with TRBJ2-5; 9 nucleotides line up with TRBD2. Germline values: CDR1 MRHNA, CDR2 SNTAGT. The junction had 3 bases not matched to a gene; V was cut back by 3 bases and J by 1 base. This CDR3 spans 15 amino acids. The CDR3 is CASSENSGSQETQYF. For the CDR3, the DNA is TGTGCCAGCAGTGAAAATAGCGGGAGCCAAGAGACCCAGTACTTC.

This clonotype occurred many times. The CDR3 region is CASTEAQGHGKAFF. The CDR3 coding sequence is TGTGCCAGCACCGAGGCACAGGGACACGGGAAAGCTTTCTTT. The rearrangement joins TRBV28 to TRBJ1-1; TRBD1 is a possible D gene (6 bases). Trimming shortened V by 7 bases and J by 9 bases, and 21 bases separated the two germline ends. The CDR3 covers 14 residues. Germline CDR1 reads MDHEN; CDR2 reads SYDVKM.

This clonotype was observed at least ten times. The gene calls are TRBV14 and TRBJ1-5; no definite D call. Germline V gene sequence: CDR1 SGHDN, CDR2 FVKESK. V gave up 0 bases and J gave up 7 bases, with 7 bases separating them. The CDR3 runs 13 residues. CDR3 coding DNA: TGTGCCAGCAGCCAAGATGAGGGACAGCCCCAGCATTTT. This encodes CASSQDEGQPQHF.

V is TRBV7-6 and J is TRBJ2-1; D may be TRBD2 (5 bases). The CDR3 consists of 14 residues. The V and J ends lost 4 bases and 5 bases respectively, with 12 bases between them. CDR1 and CDR2 from the germline V gene are SGHVS and FNYEAQ. CDR3 coding DNA: TGTGCCAGCAGCTCCCTGTGGAGGAACAATGAGCAGTTCTTC. It codes for CASSSLWRNNEQFF.

This clonotype came up a few times. The chain joins TRBV6-2 or TRBV6-3 to TRBJ2-6, with D possibly called TRBD1 or TRBD2 (5 bases each). CDR1 is MNHEY, CDR2 SVGEGT, per germline. The CDR3 covers 17 residues. Trimming removed 7 bases from V and 0 bases from J, with 16 bases in between. The CDR3 loop reads CASTQTPGPSGANVLTF. CDR3 coding DNA: TGTGCCAGCACCCAAACCCCGGGGCCCTCTGGGGCCAACGTCCTGACTTTC.

This clonotype was detected only a few times. The rearrangement joins TRBV28 to TRBJ1-3, with a weak D call TRBD1 (5 bases). This CDR3 comprises 15 residues. The germline V gene has CDR1 MDHEN and CDR2 SYDVKM. In DNA form, the CDR3 reads TGTGCTACTTTGGGAGGGGCATCTCCGGGAAACACCATATATTTT. Residues: CATLGGASPGNTIYF.

This clonotype turned up a few times. The rearrangement links TRBV18 to TRBJ2-2; D call uncertain. The CDR3 consists of 12 residues. The V end was cut by 2 bases, the J end by 4 bases, with 2 bases between. Germline V gene lookup returns CDR1 KGHSH and CDR2 LQKENI. CDR3 in DNA: TGTGCCAGCTCACCAAGCACCGGGGAGCTGTTTTTT. Translating gives CASSPSTGELFF.

The chain recombines TRBV5-1 with TRBJ2-7; TRBD1 might be the D (6 bases). Trimming took 4 bases from V and 1 from J, leaving 24 bases between them. This CDR3 has 18 residues. From germline, CDR1 is SGHRS and CDR2 YFSETQ. CDR3 loop: CASSRDVHFRGMSYEQYF. The CDR3 DNA reads TGCGCCAGCAGCAGGGATGTCCATTTCAGGGGTATGTCCTACGAGCAGTACTTC. Using reference TRBV5-1 and TRBJ2-7 for the parts outside the CDR3, the full variable domain is KAGVTQTPRYLIKTRGQQVTLSCSPISGHRSVSWYQQTPGQGLQFLFEYFSETQRNKGNFPGRFSGRQFSNSRSEMNVSTLELGDSALYLCASSRDVHFRGMSYEQYFGPGTRLTVT.

This clonotype was observed at least ten times. V and J are TRBV4-2 and TRBJ2-1, with D possibly TRBD1 on 5 matching bases. V gave up 0 bases and J gave up 3 bases, with 9 bases separating them. The CDR3 contains 15 residues. Looked up from germline, CDR1 is LGHNA and CDR2 is YNFKEQ. CDR3 sequence: CASSQDWQGYNEQFF. DNA for the CDR3: TGTGCCAGCAGCCAAGATTGGCAGGGCTACAATGAGCAGTTCTTC.

The chain employs TRBV28 and TRBJ2-6; the D gene is possibly TRBD1 (5 bases). V lost 6 bases to trimming and J lost 4 bases, with 19 bases between them. The CDR3 contains 17 residues. The germline CDR1 and CDR2 sequences are MDHEN and SYDVKM. The CDR3, as DNA: TGTGCCAGCAGCCCCCACTCAGGGTCTACAGGGGCCAACGTCCTGACTTTC. It yields the protein CASSPHSGSTGANVLTF. Looking up the rest from reference TRBV28 and TRBJ2-6 gives the full variable domain: DVKVTQSSRYLVKRTGEKVFLECVQDMDHENMFWYRQDPGLGLRLIYFSYDVKMKEKGDIPEGYSVSREKKERFSLILESASTNQTSMYLCASSPHSGSTGANVLTFGAGSRLTVL.

The chain carries TRBV28 and TRBJ1-6; 9 bases line up with TRBD1. The ends lost 3 bases at V and 10 bases at J; junction bases unmatched: 7. This CDR3 has 15 residues. The germline gives CDR1 MDHEN, CDR2 SYDVKM. In nucleotides, the CDR3 is TGTGCCAGCAGTTTTGTTGGACAGGGGTCCTCACCCCTCCACTTT. This gives the protein CASSFVGQGSSPLHF.

This clonotype has ten or more counts. The chain joins TRBV7-9 to TRBJ2-7, with D hard to call. Trimming shortened V by 7 bases and J by 2 bases, and 15 bases separated the two germline ends. Germline V gives CDR1 SEHNR, CDR2 FQNEAQ (reference sequence). The CDR3 runs 14 residues. CDR3 loop: CASKSDGAAYEQYF. Here the CDR3 DNA reads TGTGCCAGCAAATCGGACGGAGCAGCCTACGAGCAGTACTTC. Variable domain in full (rest from reference TRBV7-9 and TRBJ2-7): DTGVSQNPRHKITKRGQNVTFRCDPISEHNRLYWYRQTLGQGPEFLTYFQNEAQLEKSRLLSDRFSAERPKGSFSTLEIQRTEQGDSAMYLCASKSDGAAYEQYFGPGTRLTVT.

This clonotype was detected only a few times. The CDR3 DNA follows: TGTGCCAGCAGAGGTCGGAGGGCCCCGCCAGACACCGGGGAGCTGTTTTTT. Protein sequence: CASRGRRAPPDTGELFF. The gene calls are TRBV6-2 or TRBV6-3 and TRBJ2-2; maybe TRBD2 (6 bases). The V end was cut by 6 bases, the J end by 3 bases, with 20 bases between. This CDR3 has 17 amino acids. CDR1 and CDR2 from the germline V gene are MNHEY and SVGEGT.

CDR3 loop: CASSAGGGRGAGELFF. CDR3 sequence (DNA): TGTGCCAGCAGTGCAGGCGGCGGGCGGGGGGCCGGGGAGCTGTTTTTT. This rearrangement joins TRBV2 to TRBJ2-2; the match to TRBD2 covers 8 bases. The germline V gene encodes CDR1 SNHLY and CDR2 FYNNEI. This CDR3 comprises 16 residues. V shed 4 bases and J 6 bases; nucleotides not matched to a gene: 10.

This clonotype was picked up a small number of times. This chain links TRBV14 with TRBJ2-6, with D unclear. With 4 bases removed from V and 0 bases from J, the gap between germline ends came to 13 bases. Per the germline V gene, CDR1 is SGHDN and CDR2 is FVKESK. This CDR3 has 17 residues. The CDR3 nucleotides read TGTGCCAGCAGCCTGGGTGGACCGAGCTCTGGGGCCAACGTCCTGACTTTC. Translation gives CASSLGGPSSGANVLTF. The full variable domain, with the rest looked up from reference TRBV14 and TRBJ2-6, is EAGVTQFPSHSVIEKGQTVTLRCDPISGHDNLYWYRRVMGKEIKFLLHFVKESKQDESGMPNNRFLAERTGGTYSTLKVQPAELEDSGVYFCASSLGGPSSGANVLTFGAGSRLTVL.

This chain connects TRBV6-5 to TRBJ2-5; 7 bases align to TRBD2. The CDR3 extends over 13 amino acids. The germline V gene has CDR1 MNHEY and CDR2 SVGAGI. V was clipped by 4 bases and J by 5 bases; unmatched bases: 4. CDR3 region: CASSWGGEETQYF. CDR3 bases: TGTGCCAGCAGTTGGGGGGGGGAGGAGACCCAGTACTTC.

The rearrangement joins TRBV5-1 to TRBJ1-1, with D unclear. This CDR3 is built from 14 residues. Germline V gene data show CDR1 as SGHRS and CDR2 as YFSETQ. Trimming shortened V by 0 bases and J by 6 bases, and 12 bases separated the two germline ends. CDR3 sequence: CASSLVVEGAEAFF. The DNA for the CDR3 is TGCGCCAGCAGCTTGGTCGTGGAAGGAGCTGAAGCTTTCTTT.

This clonotype was observed a few times. The chain has TRBV4-2 and TRBJ2-1, with a tentative D call TRBD1 (6 bases). V gave up 0 bases and J gave up 4 bases, with 16 bases separating them. There are 17 residues in the CDR3. CDR1 and CDR2 (germline): LGHNA, YNFKEQ. The chain's CDR3 is CASSQDGAVRGYNEQFF. Here the CDR3 DNA reads TGTGCCAGCAGCCAAGATGGGGCAGTTAGGGGGTACAATGAGCAGTTCTTC.

This clonotype was recorded many times. This chain uses TRBV20-1 with TRBJ2-1; 7 bases agree with TRBD2. The V segment lost 1 base and the J segment 9 bases; nucleotides outside the gene matches: 6. CDR3 length: 13 residues. CDR1 and CDR2 (germline): DFQATT, SNEGSKA (reference sequence). The CDR3 protein is CSARAGGWVEQFF. The CDR3 region has the DNA TGCAGTGCTAGAGCGGGAGGTTGGGTTGAGCAGTTCTTC.

In this sample, this clonotype turned up a few times. The chain joins TRBV28 to TRBJ1-2; D remains ambiguous. The V end was cut by 2 bases, the J end by 8 bases, with 9 bases between. The germline V gene encodes CDR1 MDHEN and CDR2 SYDVKM. This CDR3 comprises 12 residues. Written as DNA, the CDR3 is TGTGCCAGCAGTTTACGGGTAGGGGGCTACACCTTC. It yields the protein CASSLRVGGYTF.

This clonotype was detected a few times. The chain has TRBV7-3 and TRBJ1-1; 8 bases align to TRBD1. Looked up from germline, CDR1 is SGHTA and CDR2 is FQGTGA. With 1 base clipped from V and 5 bases from J, the junction kept 6 bases outside the gene matches. The CDR3 consists of 15 residues. The CDR3 region has the DNA TGTGCCAGCAGCTTAAATCAGGGGGCGAGAACTGAAGCTTTCTTT. Its protein product is CASSLNQGARTEAFF.

The chain combines TRBV4-2 with TRBJ2-3; TRBD2 is a possible D gene (6 bases). Trimming cost V 0 bases and J 1 base, with 14 bases left between them. The germline V gene encodes CDR1 LGHNA and CDR2 YNFKEQ. This CDR3 spans 17 amino acids. The CDR3: CASSQEWRGEGTDTQYF. Written as DNA, the CDR3 is TGTGCCAGCAGCCAAGAATGGCGGGGAGAGGGCACAGATACGCAGTATTTT.